This passage covers 26 T cell receptor beta chains from one sample sequenced in a study of PD-L1 blockade in urothelial cancer. Assay used: immunoSEQ multiplex PCR; TCRdb lists only in-frame clones, some missing. Here the sample spans more than 85,000 clones, around nine tenths being singletons. The sample's time point: pretreatment peripheral blood. The source material was PBMCs, sampled around atezolizumab (anti-PD-L1) treatment. The receptors here all came from a man aged 55 to 69 with urothelial cancer.

This clone is a singleton in its sample. The gene calls are TRBV18 and TRBJ1-6, with D possibly matching TRBD1 (5 bases). V was clipped by 5 bases and J by 7 bases, with 18 bases between them. Germline loops: CDR1 KGHSH, CDR2 LQKENI. The CDR3 covers 16 residues. CDR3 nucleotides: TGTGCCAGCTCATACGGGACTCCGGAACTGAATTCACCCCTCCACTTT. Translating gives CASSYGTPELNSPLHF.

CDR3 residues: CASSPEGTGRFETQYF. Written as DNA, the CDR3 is TGTGCCAGCAGCCCAGAAGGGACAGGGCGGTTCGAGACCCAGTACTTC. The genes are TRBV7-6 and TRBJ2-5, with 9 nucleotides matching TRBD1. The V gene's germline CDR1 is SGHVS and CDR2 FNYEAQ. The CDR3 is 16 residues long. V was pared by 5 bases and J by 5 bases, with 12 bases of the junction left unmatched.

The J gene is TRBJ1-3, the V gene TRBV10-3; D gene ambiguous. The CDR3 spans 13 residues. V was shortened by 3 bases and J by 0 bases, with 3 bases between the two germline ends. Germline V CDR1 and CDR2: ENHRY, SYGVKD. This chain's CDR3 is CAISDSSGNTIYF. The CDR3 coding sequence is TGTGCCATCAGTGACAGCTCTGGAAACACCATATATTTT.

The chain employs TRBV2 and TRBJ2-2; D is possibly TRBD1 (5 bases). Trimming left V 8 bases short and J 3 bases short, with 13 bases between. Germline CDR1 SNHLY, CDR2 FYNNEI. This CDR3 contains 14 residues. The CDR3 sequence: CASGAWGDTGELFF. The CDR3 nucleotides are TGTGCCAGCGGAGCCTGGGGCGACACCGGGGAGCTGTTTTTT.

The genes are TRBV11-2 and TRBJ1-1, with 7 bases fitting TRBD1. Trimming took 1 base from V and 3 from J; bases not matched to a gene: 8. Germline assignment: CDR1 SGHAT and CDR2 FQNNGV. The CDR3 spans 16 residues. CDR3 sequence reads: CASSLVGGGGDTEAFF. The CDR3 nucleotides are TGTGCCAGCAGCTTAGTAGGGGGCGGAGGTGACACTGAAGCTTTCTTT.

The chain recombines TRBV6-5 with TRBJ2-1; 7 bases match TRBD1. Per the germline V gene, CDR1 is MNHEY and CDR2 is SVGAGI. The CDR3 has 15 amino acids. After removal of 7 bases from V and 5 bases from J, the junction contained 11 bases not matched to a gene. The CDR3 DNA follows: TGTGCCAGCAACCCAACCGGGACAGCAAACAATGAGCAGTTCTTC. Residues: CASNPTGTANNEQFF.

The chain uses TRBV10-3 and TRBJ2-7, with 7 bases that match TRBD1. The V gene's germline CDR1 is ENHRY and CDR2 SYGVKD. Germline trimming cut 7 bases from V and 4 bases from J; bases unmatched to any gene: 4. This CDR3 is built from 12 residues. For the CDR3, the DNA is TGTGCCATCACCAGCAGGGGGTACGAGCAGTACTTC. Translation: CAITSRGYEQYF.

The V and J genes are TRBV6-1 and TRBJ2-5, with D perhaps matching TRBD2 (5 bases). V dropped 3 bases and J dropped 4 bases, with 9 bases sitting between them. The CDR3 sequence is 13 residues long. Germline CDR1 reads MNHNS; CDR2 reads SASEGT. CDR3 loop: CASSDSGVETQYF. Here the CDR3 DNA reads TGTGCCAGCAGTGATTCCGGGGTAGAGACCCAGTACTTC.

The chain recombines TRBV6-5 with TRBJ2-7; 7 bases align to TRBD2. The CDR3 runs 14 residues. With 6 bases clipped from V and 2 bases from J, the junction kept 7 bases outside the gene matches. Germline assignment: CDR1 MNHEY and CDR2 SVGAGI. The CDR3 spells CASRPGGWAYEQYF. DNA for the CDR3: TGTGCCAGCAGGCCCGGGGGGTGGGCCTACGAGCAGTACTTC.

The chain carries TRBV7-9 and TRBJ1-2; D remains ambiguous. This CDR3 has 11 amino acids. V was clipped by 3 bases and J by 3 bases, with 2 bases between them. Per germline, CDR1 SEHNR and CDR2 FQNEAQ (reference sequence). The CDR3 sequence is CASSFDYGYTF. The CDR3 DNA follows: TGTGCCAGCAGCTTCGACTATGGCTACACCTTC.

The rearrangement joins TRBV19 to TRBJ2-7; 7 bases map to TRBD1. CDR1 and CDR2 from the germline V gene are LNHDA and SQIVND (reference sequence). The CDR3 has 14 residues. J lost 4 bases, V lost 7 bases, and 10 bases had no gene match. CDR3 nucleotide sequence: TGTGCCAGTACCGAGACAGGGAAATCTTACGAGCAGTACTTC. This codes for CASTETGKSYEQYF.

The chain links TRBV9 to TRBJ2-1; the D is unclear. The germline gives CDR1 SGDLS, CDR2 YYNGEE. CDR3 length: 14 amino acids. The ends were cut back, 4 bases at V and 7 bases at J, with 15 bases in the middle. The CDR3: CASSPKSLPNEQFF. CDR3 nucleotides: TGTGCCAGCAGCCCCAAGAGCCTCCCGAATGAGCAGTTCTTC.

The chain employs TRBV23-1 and TRBJ1-5; 9 bases match TRBD1. TRBV23-1 is reported as an ORF; its role is uncertain. The CDR3 is 15 residues long. Trimming at V came to 11 bases and at J to 4 bases, leaving 12 bases not matched to a gene. The CDR3 sequence is CAQPRGQGKNQPQHF. The DNA for the CDR3 is TGCGCCCAGCCCCGGGGACAGGGCAAAAATCAGCCCCAGCATTTT.

The V call is TRBV5-1, the J call TRBJ1-2, with TRBD1 matching 7 bases. With V trimmed by 4 bases and J by 3 bases, 6 bases remained unmatched. The CDR3 is made up of 14 amino acids. The germline gives CDR1 SGHRS, CDR2 YFSETQ. CDR3 residues: CASSLFTGDYGYTF. The CDR3 DNA follows: TGCGCCAGCAGCCTATTCACAGGGGACTATGGCTACACCTTC.

This chain uses TRBV19 with TRBJ2-5; 7 nucleotides agree with TRBD1. The CDR3 has 14 amino acids. Germline CDR1 reads LNHDA; CDR2 reads SQIVND (reference sequence). Unmatched junction bases numbered 5, after V lost 6 bases and J lost 1 base. CDR3 in DNA: TGTGCCAGTAGACCGGGGACAGCCCAAGAGACCCAGTACTTC. Translation: CASRPGTAQETQYF. Using reference TRBV19 and TRBJ2-5 for the parts outside the CDR3, the full variable domain is DGGITQSPKYLFRKEGQNVTLSCEQNLNHDAMYWYRQDPGQGLRLIYYSQIVNDFQKGDIAEGYSVSREKKESFPLTVTSAQKNPTAFYLCASRPGTAQETQYFGPGTRLLVL.

This clone was detected a few times. This chain connects TRBV28 to TRBJ2-5, with 12 bases identical to TRBD2. This CDR3 has 17 amino acids. Germline CDR1 is MDHEN and CDR2 is SYDVKM. The trim removed 4 bases at V and 5 bases at J, leaving 11 bases unmatched. The CDR3 sequence: CASSSTLAGGPWETQYF. Written as DNA, the CDR3 is TGTGCCAGCAGTTCTACCCTAGCGGGAGGGCCGTGGGAGACCCAGTACTTC.

CDR3 coding DNA: TGTGCCAGCAGTGAAATCGGGGTTGGGAAACTGTTTTTT. It is translated as CASSEIGVGKLFF. V and J are TRBV6-1 and TRBJ1-4; no reliable D call. V was shortened by 2 bases and J by 11 bases, with 12 bases between the two germline ends. Germline CDR1 and CDR2: MNHNS and SASEGT. CDR3 size: 13 residues.

The chain joins TRBV28 to TRBJ1-6; 7 bases line up with TRBD1. This CDR3 is 15 amino acids long. Trimming at V came to 5 bases and at J to 10 bases, leaving 11 bases not matched to a gene. Per germline, CDR1 MDHEN and CDR2 SYDVKM. Here the CDR3 DNA reads TGTGCCAGCAGTCCTCGGGACAGACAATGGTCACCCCTCCACTTT. Translation gives CASSPRDRQWSPLHF. Supplemented by reference TRBV28 and TRBJ1-6, the full variable domain reads DVKVTQSSRYLVKRTGEKVFLECVQDMDHENMFWYRQDPGLGLRLIYFSYDVKMKEKGDIPEGYSVSREKKERFSLILESASTNQTSMYLCASSPRDRQWSPLHFGNGTRLTVT.

The chain joins TRBV30 to TRBJ2-3; 11 bases match TRBD2. V lost 2 bases, J lost 0 bases, and 1 base stayed unmatched. The CDR3 covers 15 residues. The germline V gene has CDR1 GTSNPN and CDR2 SVGIG (reference sequence). Here the CDR3 DNA reads TGTGCCTGGAGTAGACTAGCGGGGAGCACAGATACGCAGTATTTT. It specifies CAWSRLAGSTDTQYF. Based on the CDR3 plus reference TRBV30 and TRBJ2-3, the full variable domain is SQTIHQWPATLVQPVGSPLSLECTVEGTSNPNLYWYRQAAGRGLQLLFYSVGIGQISSEVPQNLSASRPQDRQFILSSKKLLLSDSGFYLCAWSRLAGSTDTQYFGPGTRLTVL.

This clone was seen only a few times. The chain is built from TRBV4-2 and TRBJ2-7; D may be TRBD1 (5 bases). V lost 1 base, J lost 3 bases, and 10 bases lay in between. Germline CDR1 and CDR2: LGHNA and YNFKEQ. The CDR3 loop spans 14 amino acids. CDR3 sequence: CASSQAQGGYEQYF. In DNA, the CDR3 is TGTGCCAGCAGCCAAGCGCAGGGTGGCTACGAGCAGTACTTC.

This clone showed up just once. The V call is TRBV5-1, the J call TRBJ2-3; 16 bases are a match to TRBD2. This CDR3 is built from 17 residues. Germline V gene sequence: CDR1 SGHRS, CDR2 YFSETQ. Trimming took 4 bases from V and 3 from J; bases not matched to a gene: 5. The CDR3 sequence: CASSPGTSGGATDTQYF. The CDR3 DNA sequence: TGCGCCAGCAGCCCGGGGACTAGCGGGGGGGCAACAGATACGCAGTATTTT.

CDR3 amino acids: CASSFLRNYEQYF. In DNA form, the CDR3 reads TGTGCCAGCAGCTTTCTCAGAAACTACGAGCAGTACTTC. The chain joins TRBV7-8 to TRBJ2-7; unclear D gene. The CDR3 has 13 amino acids. V was shortened by 3 bases and J by 3 bases, with 9 bases between the two germline ends. Germline CDR1 SGHVS, CDR2 FQNEAQ.

Comments on this clone: At one boundary the junction diverges from the germline segment, which might be a read error. J is TRBJ2-7 and V is TRBV7-8, with D uncertain. Per the germline V gene, CDR1 is SGHVS and CDR2 is FQNEAQ. The CDR3 consists of 15 residues. CDR3 residues: CASTLSGSQYYEQYF. The CDR3 coding sequence is TGTGCCAGCACCTTATCCGGCTCACAGTATTACGAGCAGTACTTC.

The V call is TRBV6-5, the J call TRBJ2-7, with 8 bases identical to TRBD1. This CDR3 has 15 residues. From germline, CDR1 is MNHEY and CDR2 SVGAGI. The junction had 8 bases not matched to a gene; V was cut back by 0 bases and J by 7 bases. As DNA, the CDR3 is TGTGCCAGCAGTTACTCTGGACAGGGAAAATGGGAGCAGTACTTC. Translating gives CASSYSGQGKWEQYF.

V gene TRBV9 combines with J gene TRBJ2-3; D unclear. CDR1 and CDR2 from the germline V gene are SGDLS and YYNGEE. The CDR3 loop spans 15 amino acids. With 0 bases removed from V and 0 bases from J, the gap between germline ends came to 8 bases. As DNA, the CDR3 is TGTGCCAGCAGCGTAGGAGGCTATAGCACAGATACGCAGTATTTT. Its translation is CASSVGGYSTDTQYF. Full variable domain (missing parts from reference TRBV9 and TRBJ2-3): DSGVTQTPKHLITATGQRVTLRCSPRSGDLSVYWYQQSLDQGLQFLIQYYNGEERAKGNILERFSAQQFPDLHSELNLSSLELGDSALYFCASSVGGYSTDTQYFGPGTRLTVL.

This clone has just one count. This chain joins TRBV6-6 and TRBJ2-3; 10 bases map to TRBD2. V lost 8 bases to trimming and J lost 14 bases; unmatched junction nucleotides: 13. This CDR3 has 13 amino acids. The germline V gene has CDR1 MNHNY and CDR2 SVGAGI (reference sequence). The CDR3 coding sequence is TGTGCCAGCTTTAGGTCTAGCGGGGGTCTAGGGTATTTT. It yields the protein CASFRSSGGLGYF.